This TCR beta chain was sequenced for a study of T cell responses to AZD1222 COVID-19 vaccine. Study-level findings and limits: Spike-specific TCR breadth and depth were elevated following two AZD1222 doses. Donors were mostly white British, more females; clonal diversity possibly underestimated. CD4 TCRs covered the whole spike, strongest at regions 160-218 and 743-854.

The data were produced by immunoSEQ multiplex PCR, yet TCRdb's version contains in-frame clones alone and is incomplete. This sample yields about 90,000 clones, of which around 88% are seen a single time; 10% belongs to the top ten. Germline CDR1 is MDHEN and CDR2 is SYDVKM. With V trimmed by 5 bases and J by 7 bases, 7 bases remained unmatched. The CDR3 loop spans 14 amino acids. Concerning this clone itself: Its matching antigen is unknown.

This chain connects TRBV28 to TRBJ1-5; the match to TRBD1 covers 8 bases. Specimen: peripheral blood, collected on day 0 of MenACWY control vaccination. This clonotype was sampled from an adult in good health. DNA for the CDR3: TGTGCCAGCAGTATCGACAGGGGAGGACAGCCCCAGCATTTT. Encoded protein: CASSIDRGGQPQHF.